This T cell receptor (beta chain) is from a study of blood T cells in healthy people across ages. With regard to this clonotype: Its target is unknown.

The study's findings and limits: The long-lived group displayed more naive CD4+ cells, plus higher diversity, than the aged donors did.

With a J-beta primer mix and a sample-barcoded 5' primer, a second PCR ran about 7 to 12 cycles. Through a template-switch adaptor with 12 random nucleotides, each cDNA molecule received a tag. TCRdb fed the 5' RACE reads into MiXCR, producing one record per CDR3 protein. This sample yields about 640,000 distinct CDR3 sequences, of which under 70% are seen a single time; 35% to 40% belongs to the top ten. CDR3 length equals 13 residues. CDR1 is SQVTM and CDR2 is ANQGSEA in the germline V gene. This chain joins TRBV29-1 and TRBJ2-7; 7 bases fit TRBD1. The J call is uncertain, as TRBJ2-5 better fits the DNA end. The origin of this receptor is a man aged 55 to 69 in good health. Specimen: blood. CDR3 DNA: TGCAGCGTTGGACAGGGAGTACAAGAGACCCAGTACTTC. The encoded protein is CSVGQGVQETQYF.